The 29 T cell receptor beta chains listed next were all sequenced from one sample in a study of beta chain features in type 1 diabetes. Sequencing targeted expressed TCRB transcripts, as all isolated RNA had been reverse transcribed. Method: immunoSEQ multiplex PCR; TCRdb's copy keeps in-frame clones and lacks some. The table records about 900,000 clones, around a sixth of them present only once. The sequencing input was naive CD4+ T cells from blood. The receptors stem from a woman under 30 in good health.

The CDR3 DNA reads TGCGCCAGCAGTTCCTGGGGGGACAAATGGAACACTGAAGCTTTCTTT. It specifies CASSSWGDKWNTEAFF. The genes are TRBV10-2 and TRBJ1-1, with D maybe TRBD1 (6 bases). Germline V gene sequence: CDR1 WSHSY, CDR2 SAAADI. The ends were cut back, 5 bases at V and 1 base at J, with 17 bases in the middle. The CDR3 extends over 16 amino acids.

This clone was seen a few times. This chain connects TRBV7-8 to TRBJ2-1; a possible D gene is TRBD1 (5 bases). The V end lost 5 bases, the J end lost 4 bases, and 15 bases lay between the germline ends. CDR3 length: 15 amino acids. Germline-derived CDR1 and CDR2 are SGHVS and FQNEAQ. The CDR3 DNA sequence: TGTGCCAGCAGCCCAGACATGACAGATTACAATGAGCAGTTCTTC. It translates to CASSPDMTDYNEQFF.

This chain links TRBV7-2 with TRBJ2-7; either TRBD1 or TRBD2 may supply D (6 bases each). V lost 2 bases, J lost 3 bases, and 20 bases lay in between. Germline V gene sequence: CDR1 SGHTA, CDR2 FQGNSA. The CDR3 consists of 17 residues. CDR3 region: CASSLYGGASRVYEQYF. CDR3 bases: TGTGCCAGCAGCTTATACGGGGGCGCGTCCCGGGTCTACGAGCAGTACTTC.

The rearrangement links TRBV7-2 to TRBJ1-1; weak D call: TRBD1 (5 bases). The CDR3 consists of 13 residues. In germline, CDR1 is SGHTA, CDR2 FQGNSA. V lost 6 bases and J lost 3, with 11 bases in between. DNA for the CDR3: TGTGCCAGCAGTGACAGTTTTGACACTGAAGCTTTCTTT. This gives the protein CASSDSFDTEAFF.

This clone was observed a few times. The V call is TRBV5-4, the J call TRBJ2-5, with D perhaps TRBD2 (6 bases). The CDR3 covers 15 residues. Trimming stripped 3 bases from V and 2 bases from J, with 14 bases between. Germline values: CDR1 SGHNT, CDR2 YYREEE (reference sequence). CDR3 sequence: CASSSPRGNQETQYF. In DNA, the CDR3 is TGTGCCAGCAGCTCACCCCGGGGGAATCAAGAGACCCAGTACTTC. The complete variable domain, with remaining parts taken from reference TRBV5-4 and TRBJ2-5, reads ETGVTQSPTHLIKTRGQQVTLRCSSQSGHNTVSWYQQALGQGPQFIFQYYREEENGRGNFPPRFSGLQFPNYSSELNVNALELDDSALYLCASSSPRGNQETQYFGPGTRLLVL.

This clone has more than one count but fewer than ten. The J gene is TRBJ1-1, the V gene TRBV20-1, with 7 bases that match TRBD1. J was trimmed by 7 bases and V by 6 bases; bases with no gene match: 5. CDR3 length equals 11 residues. Germline CDR1 reads DFQATT; CDR2 reads SNEGSKA (reference sequence). The CDR3 nucleotides are TGCAGTGCCAGGGGGTGGGTTGAAGCTTTCTTT. Translating it yields CSARGWVEAFF.

This clone was detected only a few times. In nucleotides, the CDR3 is TGCGCCAGCAGCTTGCCGCCGGGTACAACGCGGGAGAAGGAGACCCAGTACTTC. This translates into CASSLPPGTTREKETQYF. The chain joins TRBV5-1 to TRBJ2-5; 7 bases match TRBD2. The J segment lost 5 bases and the V segment lost 1 base, leaving 17 bases of the junction unmatched. CDR3 length equals 18 residues. Germline values: CDR1 SGHRS, CDR2 YFSETQ.

In its sample, this clone was seen a few times. The chain recombines TRBV18 with TRBJ2-7; D is unclear. Trimming took off 3 bases at V and 2 bases at J, with 14 bases between the two ends. The CDR3 runs 15 residues. Germline CDR1 is KGHSH and CDR2 is LQKENI. The CDR3 bases are TGTGCCAGCTCACCGCTGGCCGCCGATCCCTACGAGCAGTACTTC. Protein sequence: CASSPLAADPYEQYF.

Comment on this clone: Other DNA sequences in this sample translate to the same CDR3. V is TRBV7-9 and J is TRBJ2-2, with unresolved D. The germline V gene encodes CDR1 SEHNR and CDR2 FQNEAQ (reference sequence). The CDR3 spans 14 residues. The ends were cut back, 3 bases at V and 1 base at J, with 6 bases in the middle. CDR3 nucleotide sequence: TGTGCCAGCAGCTTCTCCCTGAACACCGGGGAGCTGTTTTTT. This gives the protein CASSFSLNTGELFF.

The chain has TRBV5-4 and TRBJ2-1; the D is unclear. This CDR3 has 15 amino acids. Germline CDR1 and CDR2: SGHNT and YYREEE (reference sequence). Trimming took 1 base from V and 0 from J, leaving 8 bases between them. CDR3 nucleotides: TGTGCCAGCAGCTTGTTGGCGAGCTCCTACAATGAGCAGTTCTTC. It yields the protein CASSLLASSYNEQFF.

This chain uses TRBV9 with TRBJ1-1; perhaps TRBD1 as D (5 bases). Germline V gives CDR1 SGDLS, CDR2 YYNGEE. This CDR3 comprises 15 residues. Trimming left V 2 bases short and J 3 bases short, with 14 bases between. DNA for the CDR3: TGTGCCAGCAGCGTTTTCCCACAGGAATACACTGAAGCTTTCTTT. Translation: CASSVFPQEYTEAFF.

This clone has a handful of counts. The rearrangement links TRBV21-1 to TRBJ2-7. TRBV21-1 represents a pseudogene. The CDR3 has 13 amino acids. CDR3 residues: CASSKAGGDEQYF. CDR3 nucleotides: TGTGCCAGCAGCAAAGCTGGTGGGGACGAGCAGTACTTC.

V usage is TRBV19 and J usage is TRBJ2-2; possibly TRBD2 for D (6 bases). CDR1 is LNHDA, CDR2 SQIVND, per germline (reference sequence). There are 14 residues in the CDR3. Deletions cut 2 bases from V and 3 bases from J, with 7 bases between. The CDR3 is CASSILAHTGELFF. Written as DNA, the CDR3 is TGTGCCAGTAGTATACTAGCGCACACCGGGGAGCTGTTTTTT.

The genes are TRBV5-1 and TRBJ2-1; 8 positions match TRBD1. Trimming at V came to 4 bases and at J to 2 bases, leaving 5 bases not matched to a gene. In germline, CDR1 is SGHRS, CDR2 YFSETQ. The CDR3 runs 15 residues. CDR3 sequence reads: CASSPEGQAYNEQFF. In nucleotides, the CDR3 is TGCGCCAGCAGCCCGGAGGGACAGGCCTACAATGAGCAGTTCTTC.

V gene TRBV19 combines with J gene TRBJ1-4; no definite D call. V was pared by 10 bases and J by 4 bases, with 13 bases between. The germline V gene has CDR1 LNHDA and CDR2 SQIVND (reference sequence). The CDR3 is made up of 13 amino acids. The CDR3 nucleotides are TGTGCCACAAAGGAGAAAAATAATGAAAAACTGTTTTTT. Translated, it gives CATKEKNNEKLFF.

This clone was seen a handful of times. This rearrangement joins TRBV9 to TRBJ2-7; possible D gene TRBD2, 6 bases. Deletions cut 0 bases from V and 7 bases from J, with 14 bases between. The germline V gene has CDR1 SGDLS and CDR2 YYNGEE. The CDR3 length is 14 residues. Here the CDR3 reads CASSVDSGGREQYF. The DNA for the CDR3 is TGTGCCAGCAGCGTAGATAGCGGAGGGCGTGAGCAGTACTTC.

Comment on this clone: The sample carries other DNA sequences with the same CDR3. The chain carries TRBV18 and TRBJ2-7; D is undetermined. The germline gives CDR1 KGHSH, CDR2 LQKENI. Between the trimmed V and J ends, which lost 2 bases and 0 bases, there was a span of 5 bases. The CDR3 is 13 residues long. The CDR3 region is CASSPTASYEQYF. CDR3 bases: TGTGCCAGCTCACCAACAGCCTCCTACGAGCAGTACTTC.

The genes are TRBV10-3 and TRBJ1-1, with a possible D match to TRBD1 (6 bases). The CDR3 loop spans 13 amino acids. From germline, CDR1 is ENHRY and CDR2 SYGVKD. With 4 bases removed from V and 4 bases from J, the gap between germline ends came to 10 bases. CDR3 protein: CAISGGRGTEAFF. The CDR3 region has the DNA TGTGCCATCAGTGGTGGCAGGGGCACTGAAGCTTTCTTT.

This clone was seen only a few times. V usage is TRBV7-2 and J usage is TRBJ1-1, with D hard to call. Germline CDR1 is SGHTA and CDR2 is FQGNSA. V lost 5 bases and J 3 bases, leaving 10 bases between the germline ends. The CDR3 loop spans 13 amino acids. CDR3 sequence: CASSPQMDTEAFF. The CDR3 DNA sequence: TGTGCCAGCAGCCCTCAAATGGACACTGAAGCTTTCTTT.

The chain recombines TRBV19 with TRBJ2-1; TRBD2 agrees at 13 bases. Germline-derived CDR1 and CDR2 are LNHDA and SQIVND (reference sequence). V was clipped by 6 bases and J by 7 bases; unmatched bases: 6. This CDR3 contains 15 residues. CDR3 sequence: CASSKGLAGANEQFF. The DNA of the CDR3 is TGTGCCAGTAGCAAAGGACTAGCGGGAGCTAATGAGCAGTTCTTC.

The gene calls are TRBV7-2 and TRBJ2-2; D is unclear. Germline V gives CDR1 SGHTA, CDR2 FQGNSA. CDR3 length: 13 amino acids. V was trimmed by 4 bases and J by 6 bases, leaving 9 bases between them. Here the CDR3 reads CASSSALAGELFF. CDR3 coding DNA: TGTGCCAGCAGCTCCGCCCTCGCCGGGGAGCTGTTTTTT.

The chain employs TRBV7-3 and TRBJ2-3; 7 nucleotides line up with TRBD2. The CDR3 contains 14 residues. With 2 bases clipped from V and 5 bases from J, the junction kept 4 bases outside the gene matches. CDR1 and CDR2 from the germline V gene are SGHTA and FQGTGA. DNA for the CDR3: TGTGCCAGCAGCTTAGGACCGGGAGGAGATACGCAGTATTTT. This encodes CASSLGPGGDTQYF.

V gene TRBV2 combines with J gene TRBJ2-7; 9 bases match TRBD1. Germline V gene sequence: CDR1 SNHLY, CDR2 FYNNEI. Trimming removed 0 bases from V and 6 bases from J; junction bases left unmatched: 6. The length of the CDR3 is 15 residues. CDR3: CASSEARYRGREQYF. The CDR3 bases are TGTGCCAGCAGTGAAGCGAGGTACAGGGGGCGCGAGCAGTACTTC.

Worth noting for this clone: Other DNA sequences in this specimen translate into the identical CDR3. The rearrangement uses TRBV18 and TRBJ2-5, with D maybe TRBD1 (6 bases). This CDR3 has 13 residues. The V gene lost 0 bases and the J gene lost 5 bases, with 7 bases spanning the gap. Germline assignment: CDR1 KGHSH and CDR2 LQKENI. The CDR3 nucleotides are TGTGCCAGCTCACCACCGGGGGCTGAGACCCAGTACTTC. It yields the protein CASSPPGAETQYF.

This clone was seen a handful of times. The genes are TRBV7-2 and TRBJ2-7; D may be TRBD2 (5 bases). Trimming took off 11 bases at V and 5 bases at J, with 19 bases between the two ends. The CDR3 runs 13 residues. Germline V gene sequence: CDR1 SGHTA, CDR2 FQGNSA. The DNA of the CDR3 is TGTGCCTGCCGCACCCCGCGGAGGAACGAGCAGTACTTC. Translation: CACRTPRRNEQYF.

There are a few counts of this clone. The chain recombines TRBV5-6 with TRBJ1-2; no reliable D call. CDR3 length: 15 amino acids. With 6 bases removed from V and 3 bases from J, the gap between germline ends came to 18 bases. Germline lookup yields CDR1 SGHDT and CDR2 YYEEEE. The CDR3 DNA follows: TGTGCCAGCACTAAACGGAGGCCGGACGACTATGGCTACACCTTC. This codes for CASTKRRPDDYGYTF. The whole variable domain, filled in from reference TRBV5-6 and TRBJ1-2, reads DAGVTQSPTHLIKTRGQQVTLRCSPKSGHDTVSWYQQALGQGPQFIFQYYEEEERQRGNFPDRFSGHQFPNYSSELNVNALLLGDSALYLCASTKRRPDDYGYTFGSGTRLTVV.

The table lists this clone with a few counts. J is TRBJ1-2 and V is TRBV9, with a tentative D call TRBD1 (5 bases). Germline V gene data show CDR1 as SGDLS and CDR2 as YYNGEE. The CDR3 sequence is 13 residues long. V was pared by 3 bases and J by 1 base, with 7 bases between. This chain's CDR3 is CASSGRVNYGYTF. The CDR3 DNA sequence: TGTGCCAGCAGCGGCAGGGTTAACTATGGCTACACCTTC.

This clone showed up just once. The gene calls are TRBV9 and TRBJ2-7, with D uncertain. The CDR3 runs to 13 residues. Trimming stripped 0 bases from V and 3 bases from J, with 7 bases between. Germline CDR1 and CDR2: SGDLS and YYNGEE. The CDR3 sequence is CASSVGDYYEQYF. CDR3 sequence (DNA): TGTGCCAGCAGCGTAGGGGATTACTACGAGCAGTACTTC.

This clone turned up a few times. This chain uses TRBV5-1 with TRBJ2-5, with TRBD1 matching 7 bases. CDR3 length equals 14 residues. V gave up 0 bases and J gave up 5 bases; unmatched junction bases: 4. Germline V CDR1 and CDR2: SGHRS, YFSETQ. CDR3 bases: TGCGCCAGCAGCTTGGACAGGGGAGTGGAGACCCAGTACTTC. This codes for CASSLDRGVETQYF.